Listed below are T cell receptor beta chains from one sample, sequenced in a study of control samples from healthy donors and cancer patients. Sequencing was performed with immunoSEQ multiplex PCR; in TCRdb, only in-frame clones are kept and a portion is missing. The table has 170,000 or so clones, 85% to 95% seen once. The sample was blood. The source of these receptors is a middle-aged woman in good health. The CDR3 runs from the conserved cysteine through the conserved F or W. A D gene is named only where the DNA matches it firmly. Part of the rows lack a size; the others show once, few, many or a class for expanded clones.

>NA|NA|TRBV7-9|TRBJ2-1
CASSLGLANEQFF
TGTGCCAGCAGCTTAGGGCTAGCGAATGAGCAGTTCTTC
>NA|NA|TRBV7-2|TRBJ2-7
CASSLAQGRGSKQYF
TGTGCCAGCAGCTTAGCTCAGGGGCGGGGGTCCAAGCAGTACTTC
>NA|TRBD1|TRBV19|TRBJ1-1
CASSIVGQGRTEAFF
TGTGCCAGTAGTATAGTCGGACAGGGGAGAACTGAAGCTTTCTTT
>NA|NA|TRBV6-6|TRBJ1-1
CASSYSKGGAPEAFF
TGTGCCAGCAGTTACTCGAAGGGGGGGGCCCCTGAAGCTTTCTTT
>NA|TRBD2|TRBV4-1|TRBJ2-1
CASSHTQLAGGPPSNNEQFF
TGCGCCAGCAGCCATACCCAACTAGCGGGAGGGCCCCCCTCCAACAATGAGCAGTTCTTC
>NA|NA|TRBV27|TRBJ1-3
CASSFAGRLGNTIYF
TGTGCCAGCAGTTTCGCAGGCCGACTTGGAAACACCATATATTTT
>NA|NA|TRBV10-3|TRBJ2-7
CAISDLYEQYF
TGTGCCATCAGTGATCTGTACGAGCAGTACTTC
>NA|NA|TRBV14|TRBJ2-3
CASSQDKPSLVADTQYF
TGTGCCAGCAGCCAAGATAAGCCCTCTCTAGTTGCAGATACGCAGTATTTT
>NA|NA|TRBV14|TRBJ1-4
CASSQELPATNEKLFF
TGTGCCAGCAGCCAAGAGTTGCCAGCAACTAATGAAAAACTGTTTTTT
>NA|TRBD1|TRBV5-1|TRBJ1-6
CASSLDQGGNSPLHF
TGCGCCAGCAGCTTGGATCAGGGGGGGAATTCACCCCTCCACTTT
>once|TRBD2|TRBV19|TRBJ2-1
CASSALATRLGGEQFF
TGTGCCAGTAGTGCACTAGCGACCCGGCTTGGGGGTGAGCAGTTCTTC
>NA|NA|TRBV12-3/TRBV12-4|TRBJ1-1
CASSRGVNTEAFF
TGTGCCAGCAGTAGGGGGGTGAACACTGAAGCTTTCTTT
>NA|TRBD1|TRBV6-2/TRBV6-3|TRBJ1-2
CASSYQGQNFYGYTF
TGTGCCAGCAGTTACCAGGGACAGAACTTCTATGGCTACACCTTC
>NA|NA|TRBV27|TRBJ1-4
CASSFRGVEKLFF
TGTGCCAGCAGTTTTAGAGGGGTAGAAAAACTGTTTTTT
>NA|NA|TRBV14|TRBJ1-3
CASSPRSSGNTIYF
TGTGCCAGCAGCCCAAGGAGCTCTGGAAACACCATATATTTT
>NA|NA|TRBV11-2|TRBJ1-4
CASSLALSHNEKLFF
TGTGCCAGCAGCTTAGCCTTGTCCCATAATGAAAAACTGTTTTTT
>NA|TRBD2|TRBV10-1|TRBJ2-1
CASGSTSGSWNEQFF
TGCGCCAGCGGCTCCACTAGCGGCTCCTGGAACGAGCAGTTCTTC
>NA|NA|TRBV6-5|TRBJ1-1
CASSPGATNTEAFF
TGTGCCAGCAGTCCAGGGGCGACGAACACTGAAGCTTTCTTT
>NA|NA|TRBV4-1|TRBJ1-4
CASRSDSTNEKLFF
TGCGCCAGCAGGTCAGATTCAACTAATGAAAAACTGTTTTTT
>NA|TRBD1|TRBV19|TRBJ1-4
CASSMGQATNEKLFF
TGTGCCAGTAGTATGGGACAGGCAACTAATGAAAAACTGTTTTTT
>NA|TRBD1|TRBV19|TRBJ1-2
CASSIVWTGGHYGYTF
TGTGCCAGTAGTATAGTATGGACAGGAGGTCACTATGGCTACACCTTC
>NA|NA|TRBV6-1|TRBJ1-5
CASSDGAPGTLSRQPQHF
TGTGCCAGCAGTGATGGGGCCCCAGGGACACTCTCCCGCCAGCCCCAGCATTTT
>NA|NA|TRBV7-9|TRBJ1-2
CASRGLLEDGYTF
TGTGCCAGCAGGGGACTCTTGGAGGATGGCTACACCTTC
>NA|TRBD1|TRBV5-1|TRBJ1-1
CASSFTGGRTEAFF
TGCGCCAGCAGCTTTACAGGGGGTCGAACTGAAGCTTTCTTT
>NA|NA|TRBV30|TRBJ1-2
CAWGERADYGYTF
TGTGCCTGGGGGGAACGGGCAGACTATGGCTACACCTTC
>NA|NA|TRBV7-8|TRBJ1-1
CASSLGGLNTEAFF
TGTGCCAGCAGCTTAGGAGGATTGAACACTGAAGCTTTCTTT
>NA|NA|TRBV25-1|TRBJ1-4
CASSEGIVATNEKLFF
TGTGCCAGCAGTGAAGGCATTGTGGCAACTAATGAAAAACTGTTTTTT